These 10 T cell receptor beta chains were sequenced from one sample in a study of T cells after yellow fever vaccination. Using its own MiXCR run on the 5' RACE reads, TCRdb lists one record per CDR3 protein. The table includes some 600,000 distinct CDR3 sequences, around 12% detected once. The sample here was PBMCs, taken on the day of the yellow fever booster vaccination. The receptors stem from a man younger than 45 who received the YFV17D yellow fever vaccine.

This clonotype was seen a few times. The chain combines TRBV28 with TRBJ1-1; the D gene is possibly TRBD1 (5 bases). The CDR3 covers 13 residues. Germline V gives CDR1 MDHEN, CDR2 SYDVKM. The V end was cut by 6 bases, the J end by 7 bases, with 15 bases between. The DNA for the CDR3 is TGTGCCAGCAGGGAGGGGACCCTGGGTGAAGCTTTCTTT. Translation gives CASREGTLGEAFF.

The gene calls are TRBV4-2 and TRBJ2-3; D may be TRBD1 (6 bases). Germline V CDR1 and CDR2: LGHNA, YNFKEQ. The ends were cut back, 4 bases at V and 2 bases at J, with 22 bases in the middle. The CDR3 has 18 amino acids. The CDR3 region has the DNA TGTGCCAGCAGCCCTTTCTTGCCCGGGACACGAGACACAGATACGCAGTATTTT. Residues: CASSPFLPGTRDTDTQYF.

This clonotype was seen only a few times. The J gene is TRBJ2-7, the V gene TRBV20-1; D may correspond to TRBD1 or TRBD2 (5 bases each). Trimming removed 0 bases from V and 6 bases from J, with 18 bases in between. The germline V gene encodes CDR1 DFQATT and CDR2 SNEGSKA (reference sequence). The CDR3 runs 15 residues. The DNA of the CDR3 is TGCAGTGCTAGAGATCGGAGGAGCGGAAGGGGCGAGCAGTACTTC. As protein: CSARDRRSGRGEQYF.

Concerning this clonotype itself: The junction differs from germline at one of its ends, possibly a read error. This chain joins TRBV3-1 and TRBJ1-2; a weak D match, TRBD1 (6 bases). Germline CDR1 reads LGHDT; CDR2 reads YNNKEL (reference sequence). The CDR3 sequence is 15 residues long. The CDR3 nucleotides read TGTGCCACCAGCCAAGAATCACAGGGACGGTATGGCTACACCTTC. This codes for CATSQESQGRYGYTF.

This clonotype appeared a few times. The gene calls are TRBV11-2 and TRBJ2-1, with 9 bases that match TRBD2. Germline lookup yields CDR1 SGHAT and CDR2 FQNNGV. CDR3 length: 16 residues. The trim removed 4 bases at V and 4 bases at J, leaving 8 bases unmatched. The CDR3 region is CASSSSLAGPYNEQFF. The DNA for the CDR3 is TGTGCCAGCAGCTCTTCCCTAGCGGGACCTTACAATGAGCAGTTCTTC.

This clonotype was seen a few times. The rearrangement uses TRBV19 and TRBJ1-5; D not resolved. Germline V CDR1 and CDR2: LNHDA, SQIVND (reference sequence). V was trimmed by 10 bases and J by 1 base, leaving 14 bases between them. CDR3 length: 14 amino acids. Here the CDR3 reads CAIAPSGSNQPQHF. CDR3 in DNA: TGTGCCATCGCTCCCTCGGGAAGCAATCAGCCCCAGCATTTT.

This clonotype was counted between two and nine times. J is TRBJ2-2 and V is TRBV28, with 8 bases identical to TRBD2. The CDR3 contains 15 residues. Looked up from germline, CDR1 is MDHEN and CDR2 is SYDVKM. V dropped 5 bases and J dropped 3; count of bases not matched to a gene: 5. CDR3 in DNA: TGTGCCAGCAGTGCGGGGGGTCTCGACACCGGGGAGCTGTTTTTT. Translated: CASSAGGLDTGELFF.

The chain employs TRBV6-2 or TRBV6-3 and TRBJ1-2; 8 nucleotides agree with TRBD1. There are 16 residues in the CDR3. V dropped 4 bases and J dropped 2; count of bases not matched to a gene: 9. Germline-derived CDR1 and CDR2 are MNHEY and SVGEGT. The CDR3 loop reads CASSWATDRVNYGYTF. CDR3 sequence (DNA): TGTGCCAGCAGTTGGGCGACGGACAGGGTGAACTATGGCTACACCTTC.

This rearrangement joins TRBV6-1 to TRBJ2-5; D is unresolved. The germline gives CDR1 MNHNS, CDR2 SASEGT. V lost 7 bases and J 5 bases, leaving 17 bases between the germline ends. The CDR3 is made up of 14 amino acids. CDR3 nucleotide sequence: TGTGCCAGCATAGACTTCGCGAGCAAGGAGACCCAGTACTTC. It is translated as CASIDFASKETQYF.

This chain uses TRBV4-3 with TRBJ1-5; TRBD1 might be the D (6 bases). Trimming cost V 4 bases and J 1 base, with 23 bases left between them. This CDR3 has 19 amino acids. Germline assignment: CDR1 LGHNA and CDR2 YSLEER. In DNA form, the CDR3 reads TGCGCCAGCAGCCCCCTGACGGGGCCCCAGGGGATCAGCAATCAGCCCCAGCATTTT. It codes for CASSPLTGPQGISNQPQHF.